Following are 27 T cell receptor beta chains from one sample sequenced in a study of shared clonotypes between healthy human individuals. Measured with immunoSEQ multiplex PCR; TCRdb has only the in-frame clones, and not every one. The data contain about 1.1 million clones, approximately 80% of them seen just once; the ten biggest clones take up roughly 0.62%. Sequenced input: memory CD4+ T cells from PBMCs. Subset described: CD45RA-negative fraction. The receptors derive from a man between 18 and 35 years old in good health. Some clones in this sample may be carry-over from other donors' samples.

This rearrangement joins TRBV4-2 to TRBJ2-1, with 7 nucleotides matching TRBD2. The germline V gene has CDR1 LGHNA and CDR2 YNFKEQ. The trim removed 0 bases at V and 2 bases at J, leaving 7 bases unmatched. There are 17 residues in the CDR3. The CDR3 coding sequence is TGTGCCAGCAGCCAAGATTCGGACGGGAGGACCTACAATGAGCAGTTCTTC. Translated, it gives CASSQDSDGRTYNEQFF.

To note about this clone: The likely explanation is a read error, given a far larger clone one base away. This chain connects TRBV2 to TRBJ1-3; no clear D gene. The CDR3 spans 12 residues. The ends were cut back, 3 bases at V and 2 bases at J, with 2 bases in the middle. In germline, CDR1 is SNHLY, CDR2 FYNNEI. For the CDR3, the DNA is TGTGCCAGCAGTGACCCTGGAAACACCATATATTTT. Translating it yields CASSDPGNTIYF.

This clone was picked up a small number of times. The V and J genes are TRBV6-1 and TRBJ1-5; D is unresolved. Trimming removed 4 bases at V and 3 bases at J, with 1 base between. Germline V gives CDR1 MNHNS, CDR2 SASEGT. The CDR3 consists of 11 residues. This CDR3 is CASSANQPQHF. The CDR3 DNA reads TGTGCCAGCAGTGCCAATCAGCCCCAGCATTTT.

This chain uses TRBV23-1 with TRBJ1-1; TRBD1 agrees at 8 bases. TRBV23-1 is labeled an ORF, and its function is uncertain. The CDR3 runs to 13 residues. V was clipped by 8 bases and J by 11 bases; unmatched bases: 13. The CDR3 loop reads CASWGQVHRGAFF. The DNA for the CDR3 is TGCGCCAGCTGGGGACAGGTCCACCGTGGGGCTTTCTTT.

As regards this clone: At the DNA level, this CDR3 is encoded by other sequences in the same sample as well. In DNA form, the CDR3 reads TGTGCCAGCAGCCCAAGCTACAATGAGCAGTTCTTC. Its translation: CASSPSYNEQFF. The rearrangement links TRBV7-2 to TRBJ2-1; D gene unclear. This CDR3 comprises 12 residues. Germline V gene data show CDR1 as SGHTA and CDR2 as FQGNSA. Trimming pared 5 bases from V and 3 bases from J, leaving 5 bases between.

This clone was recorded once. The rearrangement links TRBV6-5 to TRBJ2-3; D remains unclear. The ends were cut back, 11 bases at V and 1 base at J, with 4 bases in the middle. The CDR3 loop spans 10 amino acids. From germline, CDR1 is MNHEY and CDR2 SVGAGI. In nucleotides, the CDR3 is TGTGCCGCAGGCACAGATACGCAGTATTTT. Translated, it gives CAAGTDTQYF.

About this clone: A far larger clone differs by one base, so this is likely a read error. The CDR3 region is CAWNVGGRSYEQYF. The DNA for the CDR3 is TGTGCCTGGAATGTAGGAGGCCGCTCCTACGAGCAGTACTTC. The gene calls are TRBV30 and TRBJ2-5; possible D gene TRBD2, 5 bases. The DNA end is a closer match to TRBJ2-7, so the J assignment may be wrong. The germline V gene has CDR1 GTSNPN and CDR2 SVGIG (reference sequence). This CDR3 spans 14 amino acids.

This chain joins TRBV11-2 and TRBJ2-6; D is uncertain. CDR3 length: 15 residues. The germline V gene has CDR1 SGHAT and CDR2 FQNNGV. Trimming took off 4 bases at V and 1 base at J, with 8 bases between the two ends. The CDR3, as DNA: TGTGCCAGCAGCTCCCCTTTTTCTGGGGCCAACGTCCTGACTTTC. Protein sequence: CASSSPFSGANVLTF.

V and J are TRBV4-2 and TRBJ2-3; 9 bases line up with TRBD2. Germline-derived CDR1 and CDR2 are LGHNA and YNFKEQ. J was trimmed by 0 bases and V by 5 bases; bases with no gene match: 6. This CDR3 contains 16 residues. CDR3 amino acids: CASSARLAVSTDTQYF. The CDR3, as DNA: TGTGCCAGCAGCGCCCGACTAGCGGTTAGCACAGATACGCAGTATTTT.

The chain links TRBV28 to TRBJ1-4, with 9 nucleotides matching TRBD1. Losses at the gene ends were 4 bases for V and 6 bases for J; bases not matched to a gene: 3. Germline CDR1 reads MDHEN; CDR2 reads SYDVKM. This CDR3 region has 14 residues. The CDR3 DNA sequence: TGTGCCAGCAGTTGGAGGACAGGGGATGAAAAACTGTTTTTT. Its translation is CASSWRTGDEKLFF.

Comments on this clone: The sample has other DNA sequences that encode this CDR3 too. Written as DNA, the CDR3 is TGTGCCAGCAGCCAAGATTCAGGGTCCCACAATGAGCAGTTCTTC. Amino acids: CASSQDSGSHNEQFF. The chain employs TRBV4-2 and TRBJ2-1; weak D call: TRBD1 (5 bases). The V gene's germline CDR1 is LGHNA and CDR2 YNFKEQ. With 0 bases removed from V and 5 bases from J, the gap between germline ends came to 11 bases. The CDR3 has 15 residues.

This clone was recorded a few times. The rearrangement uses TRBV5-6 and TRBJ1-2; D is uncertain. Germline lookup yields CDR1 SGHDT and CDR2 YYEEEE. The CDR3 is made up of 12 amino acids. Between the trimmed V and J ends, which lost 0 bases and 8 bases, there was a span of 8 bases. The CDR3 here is CASSLDSEGYTF. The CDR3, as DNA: TGTGCCAGCAGCTTGGACAGCGAAGGCTACACCTTC.

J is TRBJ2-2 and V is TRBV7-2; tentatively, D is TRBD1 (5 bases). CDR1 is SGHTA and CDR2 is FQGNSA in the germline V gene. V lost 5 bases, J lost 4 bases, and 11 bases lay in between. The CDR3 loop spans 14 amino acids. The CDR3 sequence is CASSRQRTTGELFF. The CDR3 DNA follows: TGTGCCAGCAGCCGACAGAGGACCACCGGGGAGCTGTTTTTT.

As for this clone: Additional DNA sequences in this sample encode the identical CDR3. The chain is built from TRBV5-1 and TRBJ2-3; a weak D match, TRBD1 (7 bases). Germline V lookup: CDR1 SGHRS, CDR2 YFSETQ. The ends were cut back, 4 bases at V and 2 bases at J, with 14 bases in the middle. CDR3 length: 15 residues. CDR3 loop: CASSLRDRDTDTQYF. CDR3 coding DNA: TGCGCCAGCAGCCTGCGGGACAGAGACACAGATACGCAGTATTTT.

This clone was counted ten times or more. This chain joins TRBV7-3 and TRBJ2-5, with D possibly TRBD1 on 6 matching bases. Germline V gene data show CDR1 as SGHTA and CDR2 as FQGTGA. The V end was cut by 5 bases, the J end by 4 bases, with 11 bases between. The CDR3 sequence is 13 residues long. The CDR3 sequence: CASSTGLRETQYF. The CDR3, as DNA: TGTGCCAGCAGCACAGGGCTTAGAGAGACCCAGTACTTC.

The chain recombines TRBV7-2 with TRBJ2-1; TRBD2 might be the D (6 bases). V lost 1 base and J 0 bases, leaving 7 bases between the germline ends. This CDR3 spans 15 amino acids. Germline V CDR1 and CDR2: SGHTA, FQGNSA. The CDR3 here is CASSLGRGSYNEQFF. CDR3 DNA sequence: TGTGCCAGCAGCTTAGGGAGGGGCTCCTACAATGAGCAGTTCTTC.

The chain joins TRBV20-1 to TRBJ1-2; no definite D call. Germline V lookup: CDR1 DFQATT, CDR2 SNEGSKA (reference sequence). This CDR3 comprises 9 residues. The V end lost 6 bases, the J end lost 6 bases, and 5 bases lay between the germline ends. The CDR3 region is CSASHGYTF. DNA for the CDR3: TGCAGTGCAAGTCATGGCTACACCTTC.

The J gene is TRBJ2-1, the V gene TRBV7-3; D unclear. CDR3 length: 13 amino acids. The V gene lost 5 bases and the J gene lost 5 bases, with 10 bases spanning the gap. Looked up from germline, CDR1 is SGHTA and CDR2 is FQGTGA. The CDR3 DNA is TGTGCCAGCAGCCTTTTCCGCGACAATGAGCAGTTCTTC. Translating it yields CASSLFRDNEQFF. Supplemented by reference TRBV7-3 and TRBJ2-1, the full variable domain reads GAGVSQTPSNKVTEKGKYVELRCDPISGHTALYWYRQSLGQGPEFLIYFQGTGAADDSGLPNDRFFAVRPEGSVSTLKIQRTERGDSAVYLCASSLFRDNEQFFGPGTRLTVL.

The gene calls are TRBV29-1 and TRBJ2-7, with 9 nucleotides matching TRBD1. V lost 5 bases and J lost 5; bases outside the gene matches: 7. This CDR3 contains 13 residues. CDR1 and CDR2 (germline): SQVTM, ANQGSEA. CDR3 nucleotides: TGCAGCGTTAGGCGGGACAGGGTTGACGAGCAGTACTTC. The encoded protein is CSVRRDRVDEQYF.

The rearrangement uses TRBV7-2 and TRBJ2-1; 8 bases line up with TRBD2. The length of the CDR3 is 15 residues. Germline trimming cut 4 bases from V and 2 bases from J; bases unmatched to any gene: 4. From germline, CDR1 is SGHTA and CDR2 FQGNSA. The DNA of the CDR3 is TGTGCCAGCAGCTATGAGCGGGGGACCTACAATGAGCAGTTCTTC. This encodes CASSYERGTYNEQFF.

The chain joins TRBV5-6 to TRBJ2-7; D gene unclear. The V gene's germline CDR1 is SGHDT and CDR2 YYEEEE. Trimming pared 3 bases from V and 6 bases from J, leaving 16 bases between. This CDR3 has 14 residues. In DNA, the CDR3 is TGTGCCAGCAGCTGGATAGGTCTGGTTGGCGAGCAGTACTTC. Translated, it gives CASSWIGLVGEQYF.

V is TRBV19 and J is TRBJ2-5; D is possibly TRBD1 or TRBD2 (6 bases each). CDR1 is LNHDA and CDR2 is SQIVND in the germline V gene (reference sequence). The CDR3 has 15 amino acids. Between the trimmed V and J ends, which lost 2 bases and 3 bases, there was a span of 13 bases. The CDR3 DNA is TGTGCCAGTAGTATAAGGGGGGTAGGAGAAGAGACCCAGTACTTC. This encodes CASSIRGVGEETQYF.

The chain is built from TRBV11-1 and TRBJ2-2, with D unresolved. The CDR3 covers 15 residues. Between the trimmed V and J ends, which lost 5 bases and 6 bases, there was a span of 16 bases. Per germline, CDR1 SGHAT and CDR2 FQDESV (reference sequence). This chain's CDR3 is CASSQTDLGAGELFF. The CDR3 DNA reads TGTGCCAGCAGCCAAACTGATTTAGGTGCCGGGGAGCTGTTTTTT.

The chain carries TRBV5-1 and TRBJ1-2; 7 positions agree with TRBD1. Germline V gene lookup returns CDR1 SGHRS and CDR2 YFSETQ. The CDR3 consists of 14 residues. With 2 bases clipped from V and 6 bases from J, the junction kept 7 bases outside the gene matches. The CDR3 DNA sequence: TGCGCCAGCAGCTTACAGGGGCCCGGCGATGGCTACACCTTC. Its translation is CASSLQGPGDGYTF. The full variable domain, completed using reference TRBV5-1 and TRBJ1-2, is KAGVTQTPRYLIKTRGQQVTLSCSPISGHRSVSWYQQTPGQGLQFLFEYFSETQRNKGNFPGRFSGRQFSNSRSEMNVSTLELGDSALYLCASSLQGPGDGYTFGSGTRLTVV.

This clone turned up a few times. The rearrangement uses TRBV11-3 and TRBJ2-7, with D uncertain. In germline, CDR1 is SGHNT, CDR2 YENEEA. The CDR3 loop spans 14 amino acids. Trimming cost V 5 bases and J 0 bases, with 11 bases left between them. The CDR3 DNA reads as TGTGCCAGCAGCCCCGGACGGAGCTCCTACGAGCAGTACTTC. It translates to CASSPGRSSYEQYF.

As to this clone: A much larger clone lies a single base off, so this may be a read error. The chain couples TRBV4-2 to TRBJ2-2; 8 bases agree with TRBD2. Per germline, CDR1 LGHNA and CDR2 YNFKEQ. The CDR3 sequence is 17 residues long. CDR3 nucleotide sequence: TGTGCCAGCAGCCAAGATGTAACTAGCGGTTACACCGGGGAGCCGTTTTTT. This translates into CASSQDVTSGYTGEPFF.

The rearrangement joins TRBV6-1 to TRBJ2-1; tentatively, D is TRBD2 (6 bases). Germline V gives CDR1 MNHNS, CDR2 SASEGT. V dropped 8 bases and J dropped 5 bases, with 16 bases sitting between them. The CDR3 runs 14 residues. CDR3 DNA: TGTGCCAGCGCCAGGGAGCGGGCCAACAATGAGCAGTTCTTC. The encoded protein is CASARERANNEQFF.